The 15 T cell receptor beta chains given below trace back to one sample, sequenced in a study of blood T cells in healthy people across ages. A sample-barcoded 5' primer and a J-beta primer mix were used in a second PCR of roughly 6 to 12 cycles. MiXCR, run by TCRdb on the 5' RACE reads, gives a single entry per CDR3 protein. The sample lists more than 600,000 distinct CDR3 sequences, about 25% occurring once. These data were likewise used in another study, on T cells of mothers and their children.

What was sequenced was blood. The receptors were gathered from a boy between 10 and 17 years old in good health.

This clonotype came up a few times. At one end, the junction sequence differs from germline, possibly due to a read error. The chain recombines TRBV28 with TRBJ2-1, with unresolved D. The J call is doubtful: the DNA matches TRBJ2-5 better. This CDR3 comprises 15 residues. Germline lookup yields CDR1 MDHEN and CDR2 SYDVKM. Here the CDR3 DNA reads TGTGCCAGCAGTTTCTACAGTTTACTGGAAGAGCCCCAGTACTTC. Translation: CASSFYSLLEEPQYF.

This clonotype was detected a few times. The genes are TRBV29-1 and TRBJ2-1; maybe TRBD2 (6 bases). V lost 4 bases to trimming and J lost 3 bases, with 10 bases between them. The CDR3 extends over 13 amino acids. Per germline, CDR1 SQVTM and CDR2 ANQGSEA. This CDR3 reads CSVGTNRYNEQFF. As DNA, the CDR3 is TGCAGCGTTGGGACTAATCGCTACAATGAGCAGTTCTTC.

This rearrangement joins TRBV20-1 to TRBJ1-1; 8 bases are shared with TRBD1. V trimming: 1 base; J trimming: 5 bases; junction bases outside the gene matches: 3. This CDR3 is built from 13 residues. The germline CDR1 and CDR2 sequences are DFQATT and SNEGSKA (reference sequence). The CDR3 sequence: CSARGTGYTEAFF. CDR3 sequence (DNA): TGCAGTGCTAGAGGGACAGGGTATACTGAAGCTTTCTTT.

This clonotype was counted a few times. This chain links TRBV5-1 with TRBJ2-1; 7 positions agree with TRBD1. This CDR3 is built from 16 residues. Losses at the gene ends were 4 bases for V and 8 bases for J; bases not matched to a gene: 15. Germline assignment: CDR1 SGHRS and CDR2 YFSETQ. The CDR3 loop is CASSPWTGGIWDEQFF. CDR3 DNA sequence: TGCGCCAGCAGCCCTTGGACAGGTGGGATTTGGGATGAGCAGTTCTTC.

This chain joins TRBV10-3 and TRBJ2-7; TRBD2 is a possible D gene (5 bases). Trimming took 5 bases from V and 5 from J, leaving 19 bases between them. This CDR3 has 15 residues. CDR1 and CDR2 from the germline V gene are ENHRY and SYGVKD. The CDR3 loop reads CAISTEGRPGDEQYF. In nucleotides, the CDR3 is TGTGCCATCAGTACAGAAGGGCGTCCCGGGGACGAGCAGTACTTC.

The table lists this clonotype with a few counts. At one end the junction does not follow the germline gene, possibly because of a read error. This chain links TRBV18 with TRBJ2-7; D uncertain. This CDR3 has 14 residues. CDR1 and CDR2 (germline): KGHSH, LQKENI. Written as DNA, the CDR3 is TGCGCCAGCAGCCCTGGGGTCTCCTCCTACGAGCAGTACTTC. This codes for CASSPGVSSYEQYF.

In this sample, this clonotype turned up a few times. J is TRBJ2-5 and V is TRBV5-1, with TRBD2 matching 13 bases. The CDR3 has 15 residues. Germline CDR1 is SGHRS and CDR2 is YFSETQ. V dropped 3 bases and J dropped 5; count of bases not matched to a gene: 4. The CDR3 coding sequence is TGCGCCAGCAGCTCGGGACTAGCGGGATTTGAGACCCAGTACTTC. Residues: CASSSGLAGFETQYF.

This clonotype appeared a few times. V and J are TRBV14 and TRBJ2-1; D gene uncertain. The germline V gene has CDR1 SGHDN and CDR2 FVKESK. The ends were cut back, 4 bases at V and 8 bases at J, with 6 bases in the middle. CDR3 length: 11 amino acids. For the CDR3, the DNA is TGTGCCAGCAGCCGCTGGGATGAGCAGTTCTTC. Its translation: CASSRWDEQFF. The variable domain in full, with the rest retrieved from reference TRBV14 and TRBJ2-1, is EAGVTQFPSHSVIEKGQTVTLRCDPISGHDNLYWYRRVMGKEIKFLLHFVKESKQDESGMPNNRFLAERTGGTYSTLKVQPAELEDSGVYFCASSRWDEQFFGPGTRLTVL.

The sample holds a few counts of this clonotype. The gene calls are TRBV13 and TRBJ1-1; D might be TRBD1 (6 bases). The V and J ends lost 5 bases and 6 bases respectively, with 16 bases between them. Germline V lookup: CDR1 PRHDT, CDR2 FYEKMQ (reference sequence). The CDR3 has 14 amino acids. The chain's CDR3 is CASSLTQGIPEAFF. The CDR3 nucleotides are TGTGCCAGCAGCCTTACTCAGGGGATACCTGAAGCTTTCTTT. The complete variable domain, with remaining parts taken from reference TRBV13 and TRBJ1-1, reads AAGVIQSPRHLIKEKRETATLKCYPIPRHDTVYWYQQGPGQDPQFLISFYEKMQSDKGSIPDRFSAQQFSDYHSELNMSSLELGDSALYFCASSLTQGIPEAFFGQGTRLTVV.

In this sample, this clonotype turned up a few times. The V gene is TRBV28, the J gene TRBJ2-7, with D perhaps given as TRBD1 or TRBD2 (5 bases each). The ends were cut back, 6 bases at V and 4 bases at J, with 16 bases in the middle. Per germline, CDR1 MDHEN and CDR2 SYDVKM. CDR3 length: 14 residues. The CDR3 DNA reads as TGTGCCAGCAGCCCTGGGGACGGCTATTACGAGCAGTACTTC. Encoded protein: CASSPGDGYYEQYF.

This chain uses TRBV29-1 with TRBJ2-7; D may correspond to TRBD1 or TRBD2 (5 bases each). The CDR3 has 13 amino acids. Trimming removed 0 bases from V and 2 bases from J, with 8 bases in between. Germline V gene sequence: CDR1 SQVTM, CDR2 ANQGSEA. The CDR3 coding sequence is TGCAGCGTTGAAGAAGAGGGGACCTACGAGCAGTACTTC. It is translated as CSVEEEGTYEQYF.

This clonotype came up a few times. This chain connects TRBV5-1 to TRBJ2-5; possible D gene TRBD1, 6 bases. Per germline, CDR1 SGHRS and CDR2 YFSETQ. CDR3 length: 15 amino acids. With 3 bases removed from V and 4 bases from J, the gap between germline ends came to 16 bases. DNA for the CDR3: TGCGCCAGCAGCTCGGGACAAACATTGGCAGAGACCCAGTACTTC. Translation: CASSSGQTLAETQYF.

CDR3 nucleotides: TGCAGCGTTGAGGTAGCTAGCGGGGCGTCCTACAATGAGCAGTTCTTC. It encodes CSVEVASGASYNEQFF. This chain connects TRBV29-1 to TRBJ2-5, with 9 bases fitting TRBD2. Judging by the DNA end, TRBJ2-1 fits better; the J call may be wrong. Germline V gene data show CDR1 as SQVTM and CDR2 as ANQGSEA. CDR3 size: 16 residues.

The V call is TRBV5-1, the J call TRBJ2-5, with D unresolved. Gene TRBJ2-1 matches the end of the DNA better, so the J call may be wrong. The CDR3 extends over 13 amino acids. The germline V gene encodes CDR1 SGHRS and CDR2 YFSETQ. The CDR3 bases are TGCGCCAGCAGCTTGGGGTCACACAATGAGCAGTTCTTC. The encoded protein is CASSLGSHNEQFF.

In this sample, this clonotype turned up a few times. V is TRBV5-1 and J is TRBJ2-2, with 7 bases identical to TRBD2. Germline values: CDR1 SGHRS, CDR2 YFSETQ. V dropped 0 bases and J dropped 4; count of bases not matched to a gene: 6. This CDR3 has 16 amino acids. The CDR3 nucleotides are TGCGCCAGCAGCTTGGGGCTAGCGGAGATCACCGGGGAGCTGTTTTTT. This gives the protein CASSLGLAEITGELFF.